This T cell receptor (beta chain) stems from a study of neurological immune-mediated disorders. Overall study: Multiple sclerosis patients numbered roughly 35, of whom about 31 were relapsing-remitting and 3 secondary progressive.

This clonotype was observed at least ten times. The CDR3 consists of 14 residues. V was pared by 1 base and J by 6 bases, with 13 bases between. Germline V CDR1 and CDR2: SGHRS, YFSETQ. 5'RACE with 10-nucleotide random UMIs generated the cDNA. TCRdb recomputed calls from the 5' RACE reads with MiXCR, one row per CDR3 protein. The table has over 45,000 distinct CDR3 sequences, more than 3% seen once. The specimen was CD4+ T cells from blood. The source is a woman between 40 and 55 years old with multiple sclerosis. The chain recombines TRBV5-1 with TRBJ1-1, with D maybe TRBD1 (6 bases). The CDR3, as DNA: TGCGCCAGCAGCTTGAGGCAGGGGCCCTCTGAAGCTTTCTTT. This codes for CASSLRQGPSEAFF.